These T cell receptor beta chains were read from a single sample in a study of technical replicates of blood from a handful of donors. The assay was immunoSEQ multiplex PCR, and TCRdb's table has in-frame clones only and misses some. Among over 80,000 clones, around 96% were seen once, and the ten largest hold under 0.45%. Material: T cells isolated from PBMCs. The receptors originated from a human donor in good health. CDR3s include the opening cysteine and the closing phenylalanine or tryptophan. The D gene is left open where the match is weak. Size is omitted from some rows. Given values are once, few, many or a class for expanded clones.

clone_size d_call cdr3_length j_call v_call cdr3_nt cdr3_aa
. TRBD1 19 TRBJ1-3 TRBV4-2 TGTGCCAGCAGCCAAGAAGTTGCCGCGACAGGGGTCCCTGGAAACACCATATATTTT CASSQEVAATGVPGNTIYF
. . 16 TRBJ1-5 TRBV6-6 TGTGCCAGCAGACCCCTCCTGCGGGACTTGAATCAGCCCCAGCATTTT CASRPLLRDLNQPQHF
. TRBD1 16 TRBJ1-2 TRBV28 TGTGCCAGCAGTTTACCTCGACAGGGGGCGAGAAAAGGCTACACCTTC CASSLPRQGARKGYTF
. . 15 TRBJ1-2 TRBV10-3 TGTGCCATCGGGGGGGGAGGACTCGATAACTATGGCTACACCTTC CAIGGGGLDNYGYTF
. TRBD1 13 TRBJ1-1 TRBV18 TGTGCCAGCTCGGGGGGACAGTTCACTGAAGCTTTCTTT CASSGGQFTEAFF
. . 12 TRBJ1-2 TRBV7-9 TGTGCCGGGATCAGGGGTGGCTATGGCTACACCTTC CAGIRGGYGYTF
. TRBD1 16 TRBJ2-7 TRBV4-3 TGCGCCAGCAGCCAAGTTAGGGGGCCTAACTCCTACGAGCAGTACTTC CASSQVRGPNSYEQYF
. TRBD1 13 TRBJ1-1 TRBV5-6 TGTGCCAGCAGAAGGGACAGGGACACTGAAGCTTTCTTT CASRRDRDTEAFF
. . 12 TRBJ1-1 TRBV28 TGTGCCAGCACCCCCTTTGAGGATCAAGCTTTCTTT CASTPFEDQAFF
. TRBD1 14 TRBJ2-7 TRBV7-6 TGTGCCAGCAGCCCTAGACAGGGCACCTACGAGCAGTACTTC CASSPRQGTYEQYF
. TRBD1 16 TRBJ2-3 TRBV4-1 TGCGCCAGCAGCCTTACCGGGACAGGGCAAGTAGATACGCAGTATTTT CASSLTGTGQVDTQYF
. TRBD1 15 TRBJ2-7 TRBV9 TGTGCCAGCAGCGTACGGACAGGGGGCATCCACGAGCAGTACTTC CASSVRTGGIHEQYF
. TRBD1 14 TRBJ2-7 TRBV28 TGTGCCAGCAGTGTATGGGACAGGGGGCCCGAGCAGTACTTC CASSVWDRGPEQYF
once TRBD1 15 TRBJ1-4 TRBV13 TGTGCCAGCAGCCGGACAGGGGCCGGTAGTGAAAAACTGTTTTTT CASSRTGAGSEKLFF
. TRBD2 18 TRBJ2-3 TRBV29-1 TGCAGCGTTGATGGACTAGCGGGAGAGGGGGTGAGCACAGATACGCAGTATTTT CSVDGLAGEGVSTDTQYF
. . 18 TRBJ1-5 TRBV11-2 TGTGCCAGCAGCTTAGGCGGGGGCCGATATTATAGCAATCAGCCCCAGCATTTT CASSLGGGRYYSNQPQHF
. TRBD1 18 TRBJ2-7 TRBV7-9 TGTGCCAGCACCCAAACCCGGGACAGGGGGCAAACCTACTACGAGCAGTACTTC CASTQTRDRGQTYYEQYF
. . 15 TRBJ1-1 TRBV7-9 TGTGCCAGCAGCTTAGGGTCTACAGGAGTCTTCGAAGCTTTCTTT CASSLGSTGVFEAFF
. TRBD2 14 TRBJ2-1 TRBV2 TGTGCCAGCAGTTTATCAGCGGGAGAGAATGAGCAGTTCTTC CASSLSAGENEQFF
. TRBD2 17 TRBJ2-3 TRBV5-1 TGCGCCAGCAGCCCCACCGGGACTAGCGGTAGCACAGATACGCAGTATTTT CASSPTGTSGSTDTQYF
. . 17 TRBJ1-5 TRBV19 TGTGCCAGTAGTATAGTGGTGGGGCAGGGCGGTGGACAGCCCCAGCATTTT CASSIVVGQGGGQPQHF
once TRBD1 12 TRBJ2-3 TRBV29-1 TGCAGCGCAGGACAGGGCCGAGATACGCAGTATTTT CSAGQGRDTQYF
. . 16 TRBJ2-5 TRBV28 TGTGCCAGCAGGACCGGGACAGCAATGGGGGGAGAGACCCAGTACTTC CASRTGTAMGGETQYF
few . 14 TRBJ1-3 TRBV2 TGTGCCAGCAGTCACCTTAGGGGCGGAAACACCATATATTTT CASSHLRGGNTIYF
. . 14 TRBJ2-7 TRBV27 TGTGCCGCCAAACAGGGTAGGGGCTCCTACGAGCAGTACTTC CAAKQGRGSYEQYF
. . 14 TRBJ2-3 TRBV18 TGTGCCAGCTCCGATGCAGTCGCCACAGATACGCAGTATTTT CASSDAVATDTQYF
. . 14 TRBJ2-2 TRBV29-1 TGCAGCGTTGAACCGGGAGCGAACACCGGGGAGCTGTTTTTT CSVEPGANTGELFF
. . 16 TRBJ2-7 TRBV4-3 TGCGCCAGCAGCCAAGATCTCGCAGGTGAAGCATACGAGCAGTACTTC CASSQDLAGEAYEQYF
. . 14 TRBJ2-5 TRBV7-6 TGTGCCAGCAGCCGATACTCAGGGGAAGAGACCCAGTACTTC CASSRYSGEETQYF
. TRBD2 16 TRBJ2-7 TRBV19 TGTGCCAGTAGTACCGGGACTAGAAGTTCGTCTAGGGAGCAGTACTTC CASSTGTRSSSREQYF
. . 17 TRBJ2-5 TRBV9 TGTGCCAGCAGCGTAGCGGACAGCAACCTAGTCCAAGAGACCCAGTACTTC CASSVADSNLVQETQYF
. . 14 TRBJ2-3 TRBV4-1 TGCGCCAGCAGCCAACCCCTCAGCACAGATACGCAGTATTTT CASSQPLSTDTQYF
. TRBD1 14 TRBJ1-5 TRBV27 TGTGCCAGCAGTTTAGACAGGGGGCGGCAGCCCCAGCATTTT CASSLDRGRQPQHF
once . 20 TRBJ2-1 TRBV9 TGTGCCAGCAGCGTAGCGCCCCCCAGGGGGCGCGGGAGCTCCTACAATGAGCAGTTCTTC CASSVAPPRGRGSSYNEQFF
. TRBD1 13 TRBJ1-1 TRBV19 TGTGCCAGTAGTTACACAGGGGCCACTGAAGCTTTCTTT CASSYTGATEAFF
. . 14 TRBJ2-2 TRBV9 TGTGCCAGCAGCCCGGGACTTAACACCGGGGAGCTGTTTTTT CASSPGLNTGELFF
. . 12 TRBJ1-1 TRBV6-5 TGTGCCAGCAGGACTAACAGGGAGCAAGCTTTCTTT CASRTNREQAFF
. TRBD2 16 TRBJ2-3 TRBV11-3 TGTGCCAGCAGCTACTCGACTAGCGGGAGCACAGATACGCAGTATTTT CASSYSTSGSTDTQYF
. . 13 TRBJ2-1 TRBV11-1 TGTGCCAGCAGCCCTAACAGGAGTGGCGAGCAGTTCTTC CASSPNRSGEQFF
. . 15 TRBJ1-4 TRBV7-9 TGTGCCAGCAGCTTAAGTAGGACAGTTAATGAAAAACTGTTTTTT CASSLSRTVNEKLFF
. TRBD2 16 TRBJ2-3 TRBV7-6 TGTGCCAGCAGCACAATAGCTAGCGGACTTACAGATACGCAGTATTTT CASSTIASGLTDTQYF
. TRBD1 15 TRBJ1-5 TRBV5-6 TGTGCCAGCAGCTTGGAGGGACAGGGCAATCAGCCCCAGCATTTT CASSLEGQGNQPQHF
. TRBD1 15 TRBJ1-2 TRBV5-1 TGCGCCAGCAGCTCTAGTCAGACAGGGGCGGATGGCTACACCTTC CASSSSQTGADGYTF
. . 16 TRBJ1-1 TRBV18 TGTGCCAGCTCACCTGATTACAGGGTACCGAACACTGAAGCTTTCTTT CASSPDYRVPNTEAFF
. . 15 TRBJ2-3 TRBV27 TGTGCCAGCTATACGGAGGCAGGAGTCACAGATACGCAGTATTTT CASYTEAGVTDTQYF
. . 15 TRBJ2-1 TRBV5-1 TGCGCCAGCAGCTTGGCCCAGGGACTTCACAATGAGCAGTTCTTC CASSLAQGLHNEQFF
. TRBD2 14 TRBJ2-1 TRBV5-4 TGTGCCAGCAGCTTCCCTACGGGGGGCAATGAGCAGTTCTTC CASSFPTGGNEQFF
. TRBD1 15 TRBJ1-3 TRBV18 TGTGCCAGCTCAACGGGGGACAGCTCTGGAAACACCATATATTTT CASSTGDSSGNTIYF
. . 15 TRBJ1-4 TRBV7-8 TGTGCCAGCAGCCCTCACGAGGCGATCAACGAAAAACTGTTTTTT CASSPHEAINEKLFF
. . 15 TRBJ1-1 TRBV11-2 TGTGCCAGCAGCTTATTTCGGGGACTGGACACTGAAGCTTTCTTT CASSLFRGLDTEAFF